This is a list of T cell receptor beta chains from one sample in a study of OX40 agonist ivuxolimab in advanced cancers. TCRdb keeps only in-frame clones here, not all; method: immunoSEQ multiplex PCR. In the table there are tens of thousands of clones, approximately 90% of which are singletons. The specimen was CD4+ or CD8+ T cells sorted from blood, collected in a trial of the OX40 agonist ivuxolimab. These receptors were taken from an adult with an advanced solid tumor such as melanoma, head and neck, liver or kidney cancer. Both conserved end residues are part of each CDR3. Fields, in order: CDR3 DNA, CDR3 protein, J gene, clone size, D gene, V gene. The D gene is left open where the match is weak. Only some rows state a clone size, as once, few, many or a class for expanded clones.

cdr3_nt: TGTGCCAGCAGCCCCGGACATTCTATGATCACTGAAGCTTTCTTT
cdr3_aa: CASSPGHSMITEAFF
j_call: TRBJ1-1
clone_size: NA
d_call: NA
v_call: TRBV11-2

cdr3_nt: TGTGCCAGTAGTAGGGCTAGCGTACCGAATGAGCAGTTCTTC
cdr3_aa: CASSRASVPNEQFF
j_call: TRBJ2-1
clone_size: NA
d_call: NA
v_call: TRBV19

cdr3_nt: TGTGCCAGCAACGAGGGGGATACTGAAGCTTTCTTT
cdr3_aa: CASNEGDTEAFF
j_call: TRBJ1-1
clone_size: NA
d_call: NA
v_call: TRBV6-6

cdr3_nt: TGTGCCAGCAGTTTGGGGGAATATCTGGGTCATCAGCCCCAGCATTTT
cdr3_aa: CASSLGEYLGHQPQHF
j_call: TRBJ1-5
clone_size: NA
d_call: NA
v_call: TRBV28

cdr3_nt: TGTGCCAGCAGCAAAGGGGCCAAGCTAGCCAAAAACATTCAGTACTTC
cdr3_aa: CASSKGAKLAKNIQYF
j_call: TRBJ2-4
clone_size: once
d_call: NA
v_call: TRBV21-1

cdr3_nt: TGTGCCAGCAGTGAAATCAGAGGCGGTAATCAGCCCCAGCATTTT
cdr3_aa: CASSEIRGGNQPQHF
j_call: TRBJ1-5
clone_size: NA
d_call: NA
v_call: TRBV6-1

cdr3_nt: TGTGCCAGCAGCTTAGGTCTACTAGCGGGAGAGAGGAGAACCGGGGAGCTGTTTTTT
cdr3_aa: CASSLGLLAGERRTGELFF
j_call: TRBJ2-2
clone_size: NA
d_call: TRBD2
v_call: TRBV7-9

cdr3_nt: TGCGCCAGCAGCCAAGAGGGGGGGAGGGGGTCTATCTACGAGCAGTACTTC
cdr3_aa: CASSQEGGRGSIYEQYF
j_call: TRBJ2-7
clone_size: NA
d_call: NA
v_call: TRBV4-3

cdr3_nt: TGTGCCAGCCTCGCGGCCGGGGGAGAGACCCAGTACTTC
cdr3_aa: CASLAAGGETQYF
j_call: TRBJ2-5
clone_size: NA
d_call: NA
v_call: TRBV28

cdr3_nt: TGTGCCAGCAGCCAAGGGGGGGACGAGCAGTACTTC
cdr3_aa: CASSQGGDEQYF
j_call: TRBJ2-7
clone_size: NA
d_call: NA
v_call: TRBV5-8

cdr3_nt: TGTGCCAGCAGTTGGGACTCAGCCTACGAGCAGTACTTC
cdr3_aa: CASSWDSAYEQYF
j_call: TRBJ2-7
clone_size: NA
d_call: NA
v_call: TRBV2

cdr3_nt: TGTGCCAGCAGCTTAAGTGGGACCTCCTTTGAGCAGTTCTTC
cdr3_aa: CASSLSGTSFEQFF
j_call: TRBJ2-1
clone_size: NA
d_call: NA
v_call: TRBV11-1

cdr3_nt: TGCGCCAGCAGCCTAACAGGGGGCAATCAGCCCCAGCATTTT
cdr3_aa: CASSLTGGNQPQHF
j_call: TRBJ1-5
clone_size: NA
d_call: TRBD1
v_call: TRBV4-3

cdr3_nt: TGTGCCAGCAGCGAGGGGGGGGCCGGAGGCACTGAAGCTTTCTTT
cdr3_aa: CASSEGGAGGTEAFF
j_call: TRBJ1-1
clone_size: NA
d_call: NA
v_call: TRBV9

cdr3_nt: TGTGCCAGCAGTTTATCGTCCCCCGCTATCGGCCCCACCCAGTACTTC
cdr3_aa: CASSLSSPAIGPTQYF
j_call: TRBJ2-5
clone_size: once
d_call: NA
v_call: TRBV27

cdr3_nt: TGTGCCAGCAGCTCCGGGACAGGGATCTACAATGAGCAGTTCTTC
cdr3_aa: CASSSGTGIYNEQFF
j_call: TRBJ2-1
clone_size: NA
d_call: TRBD1
v_call: TRBV11-2

cdr3_nt: TGTGCCAGCAGTGCCCGACGGTCGACTGAAGCTTTCTTT
cdr3_aa: CASSARRSTEAFF
j_call: TRBJ1-1
clone_size: once
d_call: NA
v_call: TRBV28

cdr3_nt: TGCGCCAGCAGCCAACGTTTAAAGGCCTTTTCAGATACGCAGTATTTT
cdr3_aa: CASSQRLKAFSDTQYF
j_call: TRBJ2-3
clone_size: NA
d_call: NA
v_call: TRBV4-1

cdr3_nt: TGTGCCAGCAGCTTAGTATCAGGGGGCGGTGTGAAGACCCAGTACTTC
cdr3_aa: CASSLVSGGGVKTQYF
j_call: TRBJ2-5
clone_size: NA
d_call: TRBD1
v_call: TRBV7-9

cdr3_nt: TGTGCCAGCAGCGTCGGACTAGCGGGTGAGCAGTTCTTC
cdr3_aa: CASSVGLAGEQFF
j_call: TRBJ2-1
clone_size: NA
d_call: TRBD2
v_call: TRBV9

cdr3_nt: TGTGCCAGCAGTTACTCCCCCGGCAGGGGCGCAGATACGCAGTATTTT
cdr3_aa: CASSYSPGRGADTQYF
j_call: TRBJ2-3
clone_size: NA
d_call: NA
v_call: TRBV6-5

cdr3_nt: TGTGCCAGCAGCCCACAGGAGTTCCAGCCCCAGCATTTT
cdr3_aa: CASSPQEFQPQHF
j_call: TRBJ1-5
clone_size: once
d_call: NA
v_call: TRBV7-6

cdr3_nt: TGCGCCAGCAGCCAAGATCCTACGAACACCGGGGAGCTGTTTTTT
cdr3_aa: CASSQDPTNTGELFF
j_call: TRBJ2-2
clone_size: NA
d_call: NA
v_call: TRBV4-1

cdr3_nt: TGCGCCAGCAGCTTGGGAAACGGCAGGAGATACGAGCAGTACTTC
cdr3_aa: CASSLGNGRRYEQYF
j_call: TRBJ2-7
clone_size: once
d_call: NA
v_call: TRBV5-1

cdr3_nt: TGTGCCAGCACCCAGGGGGGGATTGAAGCTTTCTTT
cdr3_aa: CASTQGGIEAFF
j_call: TRBJ1-1
clone_size: NA
d_call: TRBD1
v_call: TRBV11-2

cdr3_nt: TGTGCCAGTAGTATAAGGCCAGGGCGGCGTGAAAAACTGTTTTTT
cdr3_aa: CASSIRPGRREKLFF
j_call: TRBJ1-4
clone_size: NA
d_call: NA
v_call: TRBV19

cdr3_nt: TGTGCCAGCAGGCACACGGGGGCCAGGGGGCGCGACTATGGCTACACCTTC
cdr3_aa: CASRHTGARGRDYGYTF
j_call: TRBJ1-2
clone_size: NA
d_call: TRBD1
v_call: TRBV2

cdr3_nt: TGTGCCAGCAGCCCCTCGACTGGACTGGAGAACACTGAAGCTTTCTTT
cdr3_aa: CASSPSTGLENTEAFF
j_call: TRBJ1-1
clone_size: NA
d_call: NA
v_call: TRBV14

cdr3_nt: TGTGCCAGCTCACCATCCGCCGGTAGCTATGGCTACACCTTC
cdr3_aa: CASSPSAGSYGYTF
j_call: TRBJ1-2
clone_size: NA
d_call: NA
v_call: TRBV18